This T cell receptor (beta chain) was observed in a study of cytomegalovirus exposure and HLA in healthy donors. Study as a whole: Caucasian-associated ancestry cluster membership applied to under 85% of 300 to 450 genotyped donors.

Germline lookup yields CDR1 SGHTA and CDR2 FQGNSA. The V gene end was trimmed by 6 bases and the J gene end by 8 bases; junction bases not matched to a gene: 6. CDR3 length equals 12 residues. The PCR employed 60 Vbeta primers together with 13 Jbeta primers. Study processing details: In a later analysis, 75 million to 85 million unique TCR beta chains included roughly 11 million shared by two or more donors. Profiling relied on immunoSEQ multiplex PCR, and the TCRdb table lists in-frame clones only, not all of them. V and J calls and clone size follow that table, whereas D and trimming were derived from the DNA. The top ten hold 1.5% to 1.7% of the sample, which has roughly 200,000 clones, 79% seen once. The study, taken as a whole, reports: Reported results showed that the classifier diagnosed cytomegalovirus status with high specificity and sensitivity. TCR beta V segments were, for the most part, productive about 87% or about 30% of the time in an earlier analysis.

On this clone: Its antigen remains unidentified.

What was sequenced was PBMCs. This TCR came from a girl aged 10 to 17 in good health and CMV-seropositive. The chain joins TRBV7-2 to TRBJ1-2; 7 nucleotides agree with TRBD1. Written as DNA, the CDR3 is TGTGCCAGCAGTGACAGGGCGGGGGGCTACACCTTC. Protein: CASSDRAGGYTF. The complete variable domain, with remaining parts taken from reference TRBV7-2 and TRBJ1-2, reads GAGVSQSPSNKVTEKGKDVELRCDPISGHTALYWYRQSLGQGLEFLIYFQGNSAPDKSGLPSDRFSAERTGGSVSTLTIQRTQQEDSAVYLCASSDRAGGYTFGSGTRLTVV.